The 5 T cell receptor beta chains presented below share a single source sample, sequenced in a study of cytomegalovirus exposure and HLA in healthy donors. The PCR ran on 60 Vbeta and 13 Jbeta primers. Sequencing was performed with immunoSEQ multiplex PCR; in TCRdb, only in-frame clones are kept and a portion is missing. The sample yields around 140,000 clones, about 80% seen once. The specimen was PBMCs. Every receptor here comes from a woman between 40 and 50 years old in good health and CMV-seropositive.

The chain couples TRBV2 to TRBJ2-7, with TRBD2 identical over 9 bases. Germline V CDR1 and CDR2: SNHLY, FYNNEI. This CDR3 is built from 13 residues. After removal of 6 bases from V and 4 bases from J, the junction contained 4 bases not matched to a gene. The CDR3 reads CASSGGRGYEQYF. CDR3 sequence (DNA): TGTGCCAGCAGCGGCGGGAGGGGGTACGAGCAGTACTTC.

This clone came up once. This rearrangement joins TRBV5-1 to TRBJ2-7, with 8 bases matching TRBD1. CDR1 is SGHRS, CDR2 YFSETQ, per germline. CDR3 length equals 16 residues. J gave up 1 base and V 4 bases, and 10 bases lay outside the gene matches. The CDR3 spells CASSPNPTGGSYEQYF. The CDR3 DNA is TGCGCCAGCAGCCCTAACCCAACAGGGGGTTCCTACGAGCAGTACTTC.

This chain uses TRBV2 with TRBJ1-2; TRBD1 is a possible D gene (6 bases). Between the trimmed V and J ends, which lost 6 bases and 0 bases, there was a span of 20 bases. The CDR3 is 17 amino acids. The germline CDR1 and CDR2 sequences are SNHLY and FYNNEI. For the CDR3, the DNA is TGTGCCAGCAGACCACAGGGCCGATTTCAGACTAACTATGGCTACACCTTC. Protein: CASRPQGRFQTNYGYTF.

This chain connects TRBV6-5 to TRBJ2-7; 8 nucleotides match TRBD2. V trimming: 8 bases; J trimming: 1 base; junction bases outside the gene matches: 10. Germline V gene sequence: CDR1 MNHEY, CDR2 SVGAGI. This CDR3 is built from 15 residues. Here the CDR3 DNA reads TGTGCCAGCTCCTATAGGGCTAGCGGGTCCTACGAGCAGTACTTC. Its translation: CASSYRASGSYEQYF.

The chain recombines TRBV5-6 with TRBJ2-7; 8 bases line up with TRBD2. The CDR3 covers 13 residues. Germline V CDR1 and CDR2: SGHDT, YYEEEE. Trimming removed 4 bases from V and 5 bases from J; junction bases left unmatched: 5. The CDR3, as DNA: TGTGCCAGCAGCCCGAGCGGGAGTAACGAGCAGTACTTC. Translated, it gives CASSPSGSNEQYF. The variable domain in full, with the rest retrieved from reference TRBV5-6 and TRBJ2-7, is DAGVTQSPTHLIKTRGQQVTLRCSPKSGHDTVSWYQQALGQGPQFIFQYYEEEERQRGNFPDRFSGHQFPNYSSELNVNALLLGDSALYLCASSPSGSNEQYFGPGTRLTVT.